The 20 T cell receptor beta chains reported below all come from one sample, sequenced in a study of radiation and T cells in renal cell carcinoma. Documented time point: blood 2 weeks post-SBRT. Treatment here: 15 Gy SBRT to primary tumor, nephrectomy 4 weeks later. Only in-frame clones appear in the TCRdb table, and some are missing; sequencing was by immunoSEQ multiplex PCR. The top ten hold 1.5% to 2% of the sample, which has roughly 120,000 clones, 81% seen once. The material was blood, obtained from a patient whose treatment included radiotherapy and nephrectomy. The receptors come from a woman in her fifties or sixties with renal cell carcinoma.

This rearrangement joins TRBV5-4 to TRBJ1-6; 7 bases line up with TRBD1. Trimming took 0 bases from V and 0 from J; bases not matched to a gene: 3. Germline assignment: CDR1 SGHNT and CDR2 YYREEE (reference sequence). CDR3 size: 17 residues. CDR3 in amino acids: CASSLGQGRSYNSPLHF. CDR3 sequence (DNA): TGTGCCAGCAGCTTGGGACAGGGTCGCTCCTATAATTCACCCCTCCACTTT.

The V call is TRBV21-1, the J call TRBJ2-7; TRBD1 was called by the table and not checked on the DNA. TRBV21-1 is shown as a pseudogene. The CDR3 has 14 amino acids. The CDR3 DNA reads TGTGCCAGCAGCCCGGGACAGGGGGCTTACGAGCAGTACTTC. Its translation: CASSPGQGAYEQYF.

This chain links TRBV10-3 with TRBJ2-5; TRBD1 matches at 8 bases. The germline V gene has CDR1 ENHRY and CDR2 SYGVKD. The CDR3 is 16 residues long. V shed 4 bases, J shed 4 bases, and the junction held 11 bases outside the gene matches. This CDR3 is CAISVLAGGYPETQYF. DNA for the CDR3: TGTGCCATCAGTGTTTTAGCAGGGGGCTATCCAGAGACCCAGTACTTC.

The J gene is TRBJ2-7, the V gene TRBV28, with 9 bases that match TRBD1. This CDR3 has 15 residues. Germline V gives CDR1 MDHEN, CDR2 SYDVKM. V shed 4 bases and J 7 bases; nucleotides not matched to a gene: 11. CDR3 protein: CASSSPGTGLWEQYF. CDR3 DNA: TGTGCCAGCAGTTCCCCCGGGACAGGGTTATGGGAGCAGTACTTC.

This chain connects TRBV5-5 to TRBJ2-5, with 8 positions matching TRBD2. The CDR3 extends over 14 amino acids. CDR1 SGHKS and CDR2 YYEKEE come from the germline V gene (reference sequence). Germline trimming cut 7 bases from V and 3 bases from J; bases unmatched to any gene: 8. The DNA for the CDR3 is TGTGCCAGCGGAATCAGCGGGAGTGAAGAGACCCAGTACTTC. Its translation is CASGISGSEETQYF.

The V gene is TRBV27, the J gene TRBJ1-4; no definite D call. The length of the CDR3 is 14 residues. Germline CDR1 MNHEY, CDR2 SMNVEV (reference sequence). V was trimmed by 3 bases and J by 4 bases, leaving 9 bases between them. Here the CDR3 DNA reads TGTGCCAGCAGTTTTGGCGGGATTAATGAAAAACTGTTTTTT. Translating gives CASSFGGINEKLFF.

The chain is built from TRBV28 and TRBJ2-2, with D possibly TRBD1 on 6 matching bases. The CDR3 contains 13 residues. Trimming cost V 5 bases and J 5 bases, with 9 bases left between them. Per germline, CDR1 MDHEN and CDR2 SYDVKM. The CDR3 here is CASSLDRTGELFF. The CDR3 DNA follows: TGTGCCAGCAGTCTAGACAGGACCGGGGAGCTGTTTTTT.

The rearrangement uses TRBV5-4 and TRBJ2-7; TRBD1 or TRBD2 may be the D gene (5 bases each). Germline values: CDR1 SGHNT, CDR2 YYREEE (reference sequence). Trimming removed 1 base at V and 2 bases at J, with 10 bases between. CDR3 length equals 14 residues. The CDR3 coding sequence is TGTGCCAGCAGCTTGAGGGGACCAACCTACGAGCAGTACTTC. It codes for CASSLRGPTYEQYF.

The CDR3 protein is CASSQVTPTSGDRETQYF. The CDR3 bases are TGCGCCAGCAGCCAAGTAACTCCGACTAGCGGGGACAGGGAGACCCAGTACTTC. V and J are TRBV4-1 and TRBJ2-5, with 11 nucleotides matching TRBD2. V shed 1 base and J 5 bases; nucleotides not matched to a gene: 12. Germline assignment: CDR1 MGHRA and CDR2 YSYEKL. This CDR3 is 18 amino acids long.

The chain employs TRBV19 and TRBJ2-7; D call uncertain. Germline CDR1 LNHDA, CDR2 SQIVND (reference sequence). V was cut by 1 base and J by 2 bases, with 9 bases left in between. This CDR3 is 14 amino acids long. Here the CDR3 DNA reads TGTGCCAGTAGTATAGCACCAGTTCCCTACGAGCAGTACTTC. Translation gives CASSIAPVPYEQYF.

To note about this clone: At the DNA level, this CDR3 is encoded by other sequences in the same sample as well. The rearrangement joins TRBV7-9 to TRBJ2-7; D gene uncertain. Trimming took off 0 bases at V and 4 bases at J, with 7 bases between the two ends. There are 13 residues in the CDR3. Germline values: CDR1 SEHNR, CDR2 FQNEAQ (reference sequence). CDR3 sequence: CASSLAGFYEQYF. In DNA, the CDR3 is TGTGCCAGCAGCTTAGCAGGGTTTTACGAGCAGTACTTC.

The chain employs TRBV19 and TRBJ2-3; 12 bases agree with TRBD2. The CDR3 covers 17 residues. The germline V gene has CDR1 LNHDA and CDR2 SQIVND (reference sequence). Trimming at V came to 5 bases and at J to 2 bases, leaving 8 bases not matched to a gene. The CDR3 reads CASSVGLAGLPTDTQYF. CDR3 sequence (DNA): TGTGCCAGTAGTGTCGGACTAGCGGGGCTACCCACAGATACGCAGTATTTT.

This clone occurred a few times. The chain joins TRBV23-1 to TRBJ1-1; 7 bases map to TRBD1. TRBV23-1 is an ORF, with its function uncertain. The CDR3 sequence is 16 residues long. V lost 1 base, J lost 1 base, and 6 bases stayed unmatched. This chain's CDR3 is CASSQCADRENTEAFF. CDR3 nucleotides: TGCGCCAGCAGTCAATGCGCCGACAGGGAGAACACTGAAGCTTTCTTT.

The chain's CDR3 is CASSYVDSQRGEAFF. The DNA of the CDR3 is TGTGCCAGCAGTTACGTGGACAGCCAGCGTGGTGAAGCTTTCTTT. The chain has TRBV6-6 and TRBJ1-1, with D possibly TRBD1 on 6 matching bases. Germline V gene lookup returns CDR1 MNHNY and CDR2 SVGAGI (reference sequence). This CDR3 contains 15 residues. Trimming cost V 2 bases and J 7 bases, with 17 bases left between them.

The V call is TRBV21-1, the J call TRBJ1-4; no check of the table's D call, TRBD1, against the DNA was made. TRBV21-1 is noted as a pseudogene. The CDR3 runs to 15 residues. In DNA form, the CDR3 reads TGTGCCAGCAGCCAGCTTACAGGGGCGAATGAAAAACTGTTTTTT. Protein sequence: CASSQLTGANEKLFF.

The sample holds one count of this clone. This CDR3 reads CASSLETSGGALSYEQYF. CDR3 nucleotide sequence: TGCGCCAGCAGCTTGGAGACTAGCGGGGGGGCCCTCTCCTACGAGCAGTACTTC. The rearrangement joins TRBV5-1 to TRBJ2-7; 14 positions agree with TRBD2. The CDR3 runs 18 residues. Germline V CDR1 and CDR2: SGHRS, YFSETQ. With 0 bases clipped from V and 0 bases from J, the junction kept 5 bases outside the gene matches.

The CDR3 loop reads CASKLAEPYEQYF. Written as DNA, the CDR3 is TGTGCCAGCAAACTAGCGGAGCCCTACGAGCAGTACTTC. The rearrangement joins TRBV6-1 to TRBJ2-7, with 8 bases identical to TRBD2. Germline trimming cut 7 bases from V and 2 bases from J; bases unmatched to any gene: 4. In germline, CDR1 is MNHNS, CDR2 SASEGT. The CDR3 loop spans 13 amino acids.

The V and J genes are TRBV9 and TRBJ2-3; maybe TRBD1 (6 bases). The CDR3 is 20 amino acids. CDR1 and CDR2 from the germline V gene are SGDLS and YYNGEE. V was clipped by 0 bases and J by 2 bases, with 25 bases between them. The CDR3: CASSVGGPGDLLPLTDTQYF. The CDR3, as DNA: TGTGCCAGCAGCGTAGGGGGACCAGGGGACCTTCTACCCCTCACAGATACGCAGTATTTT.

The rearrangement links TRBV29-1 to TRBJ2-1; possible D gene TRBD1, 7 bases. This CDR3 contains 14 residues. With 4 bases removed from V and 8 bases from J, the gap between germline ends came to 18 bases. The germline CDR1 and CDR2 sequences are SQVTM and ANQGSEA. CDR3 nucleotide sequence: TGCAGCGTTGCAGGGGGACTCCATGCCGATGAGCAGTTCTTC. As protein: CSVAGGLHADEQFF.

Only one count was recorded for this clone. DNA for the CDR3: TGTGCCAGCAGCTTAGTCGGGAGCCTCAATGAAAAACTGTTTTTT. It translates to CASSLVGSLNEKLFF. The chain is built from TRBV7-2 and TRBJ1-4; no clear D gene. The CDR3 totals 15 residues. V lost 1 base to trimming and J lost 5 bases, with 11 bases between them. Germline CDR1 is SGHTA and CDR2 is FQGNSA.